These 19 T cell receptor beta chains share one sample of origin, sequenced in a study of OX40 agonist ivuxolimab in advanced cancers. TCRdb's table, derived via immunoSEQ multiplex PCR, lists solely in-frame clones and lacks some. The top ten hold about 1.2% of the sample, which has around 99,000 clones, under 95% seen once. This material consisted of CD4+ or CD8+ T cells sorted from blood, taken in a trial of the OX40 agonist ivuxolimab. These receptors were collected from an adult with an advanced solid tumor such as melanoma, head and neck, liver or kidney cancer.

The rearrangement links TRBV28 to TRBJ2-3; D gene uncertain. CDR1 and CDR2 from the germline V gene are MDHEN and SYDVKM. V was pared by 2 bases and J by 1 base, with 7 bases between. The CDR3 runs to 14 residues. The CDR3 is CASSLRDRTDTQYF. CDR3 nucleotides: TGTGCCAGCAGTTTAAGGGATCGCACAGATACGCAGTATTTT.

The CDR3 loop reads CASSVDSWLSYNSPLHF. The CDR3 region has the DNA TGCGCCAGCAGCGTCGACAGTTGGCTCTCCTATAATTCACCCCTCCACTTT. The chain couples TRBV5-1 to TRBJ1-6; D may be TRBD1 (5 bases). Trimming pared 4 bases from V and 0 bases from J, leaving 14 bases between. This CDR3 is built from 17 residues. Looked up from germline, CDR1 is SGHRS and CDR2 is YFSETQ.

The CDR3 sequence is CASSPPRQANNEQFF. The DNA for the CDR3 is TGTGCCAGCAGCCCCCCAAGGCAGGCGAACAATGAGCAGTTCTTC. The chain carries TRBV5-4 and TRBJ2-1; the D is unclear. CDR3 length: 15 amino acids. V lost 4 bases and J 5 bases, leaving 16 bases between the germline ends. Germline CDR1 is SGHNT and CDR2 is YYREEE (reference sequence).

This rearrangement joins TRBV7-8 to TRBJ2-5, with 8 bases identical to TRBD2. Trimming took 0 bases from V and 2 from J; bases not matched to a gene: 8. The CDR3 has 17 amino acids. CDR1 and CDR2 (germline): SGHVS, FQNEAQ. DNA of the CDR3: TGTGCCAGCAGCTTAGCGGTGAGCGGGAGTAATCAAGAGACCCAGTACTTC. This codes for CASSLAVSGSNQETQYF.

The genes are TRBV5-1 and TRBJ1-2; 8 nucleotides align to TRBD1. The length of the CDR3 is 14 residues. The V and J ends lost 4 bases and 7 bases, in that order; junction bases with no gene match: 9. Germline assignment: CDR1 SGHRS and CDR2 YFSETQ. The CDR3 sequence is CASSADRVAGGYTF. The CDR3 region has the DNA TGCGCCAGCAGCGCGGACAGGGTGGCGGGTGGCTACACCTTC. The full variable domain, with the rest looked up from reference TRBV5-1 and TRBJ1-2, is KAGVTQTPRYLIKTRGQQVTLSCSPISGHRSVSWYQQTPGQGLQFLFEYFSETQRNKGNFPGRFSGRQFSNSRSEMNVSTLELGDSALYLCASSADRVAGGYTFGSGTRLTVV.

As DNA, the CDR3 is TGTGCCAGCAGTGGGGACCCGGATCAGCCCCAGCATTTT. It translates to CASSGDPDQPQHF. The genes are TRBV6-1 and TRBJ1-5, with D tentatively TRBD1 (5 bases). Trimming removed 4 bases at V and 5 bases at J, with 9 bases between. This CDR3 is built from 13 residues. Germline V gene data show CDR1 as MNHNS and CDR2 as SASEGT.

This rearrangement joins TRBV11-2 to TRBJ1-2; D not resolved. Between the trimmed V and J ends, which lost 2 bases and 2 bases, there was a span of 6 bases. This CDR3 comprises 13 residues. CDR1 and CDR2 from the germline V gene are SGHAT and FQNNGV. CDR3 loop: CASSLHLNYGYTF. The CDR3 bases are TGTGCCAGCAGCTTACACCTAAACTATGGCTACACCTTC.

This clone was observed a few times. The chain has TRBV28 and TRBJ1-2, with TRBD1 matching over 7 bases. The CDR3 has 16 amino acids. After removal of 2 bases from V and 9 bases from J, the junction contained 15 bases not matched to a gene. Germline CDR1 and CDR2: MDHEN and SYDVKM. CDR3 DNA sequence: TGTGCCAGCAGTTTACCCCTCGGGGACAGACAGACCCGCTACACCTTC. Its translation: CASSLPLGDRQTRYTF.

The chain employs TRBV28 and TRBJ2-3; TRBD1 matches at 8 bases. CDR1 MDHEN and CDR2 SYDVKM come from the germline V gene. The CDR3 spans 15 residues. The V gene end was trimmed by 5 bases and the J gene end by 5 bases; junction bases not matched to a gene: 9. The CDR3 here is CASSPRTGWKDTQYF. In DNA, the CDR3 is TGTGCCAGCAGTCCCCGGACAGGGTGGAAAGATACGCAGTATTTT. The variable domain in full, with the rest retrieved from reference TRBV28 and TRBJ2-3, is DVKVTQSSRYLVKRTGEKVFLECVQDMDHENMFWYRQDPGLGLRLIYFSYDVKMKEKGDIPEGYSVSREKKERFSLILESASTNQTSMYLCASSPRTGWKDTQYFGPGTRLTVL.

The gene calls are TRBV7-9 and TRBJ1-2; TRBD1 aligns across 7 bases. Germline V lookup: CDR1 SEHNR, CDR2 FQNEAQ (reference sequence). V shed 5 bases, J shed 2 bases, and the junction held 5 bases outside the gene matches. The CDR3 is 14 residues long. DNA of the CDR3: TGTGCCAGCAGCGAAACGACAGGGAACTATGGCTACACCTTC. Amino acids: CASSETTGNYGYTF.

In its sample, this clone was seen a few times. The rearrangement links TRBV10-1 to TRBJ1-5; a possible D gene is TRBD1 (5 bases). Germline V gene sequence: CDR1 WNHNN, CDR2 SYGVQD (reference sequence). The CDR3 has 14 amino acids. V was shortened by 4 bases and J by 6 bases, with 13 bases between the two germline ends. CDR3 nucleotides: TGCGCCAGCAGTGCAGAGGGGCGAACTCAGCCCCAGCATTTT. This codes for CASSAEGRTQPQHF.

The chain combines TRBV19 with TRBJ1-4, with D uncertain. The V end lost 3 bases, the J end lost 8 bases, and 13 bases lay between the germline ends. Germline CDR1 LNHDA, CDR2 SQIVND (reference sequence). The CDR3 extends over 14 amino acids. The CDR3 nucleotides read TGTGCCAGTAGTATTGGAACAGCGAGGGAAAAACTGTTTTTT. Translating it yields CASSIGTAREKLFF.

In its sample, this clone was seen once. V and J are TRBV5-4 and TRBJ2-1; D gene uncertain. Germline V gives CDR1 SGHNT, CDR2 YYREEE (reference sequence). The ends were cut back, 2 bases at V and 15 bases at J, with 18 bases in the middle. This CDR3 is 13 amino acids long. This chain's CDR3 is CASSFRQTETWFF. The CDR3 bases are TGTGCCAGCAGCTTCCGCCAGACGGAGACCTGGTTCTTC.

V and J are TRBV5-6 and TRBJ1-1; D unresolved. V was pared by 4 bases and J by 0 bases, with 10 bases between. CDR3 length: 14 amino acids. CDR1 is SGHDT, CDR2 YYEEEE, per germline. CDR3 nucleotides: TGTGCCAGCAGCCCCCTAGGGCTGAACACTGAAGCTTTCTTT. Amino acid sequence: CASSPLGLNTEAFF.

The chain joins TRBV15 to TRBJ2-7; a possible D gene is TRBD2 (7 bases). Trimming stripped 0 bases from V and 3 bases from J, with 27 bases between. CDR1 LNHNV and CDR2 YYDKDF come from the germline V gene (reference sequence). CDR3 length equals 20 residues. The CDR3 is CATSRDQVRGADHPYYEQYF. DNA of the CDR3: TGTGCCACCAGCAGAGATCAGGTACGGGGGGCGGACCACCCCTACTACGAGCAGTACTTC. Supplemented by reference TRBV15 and TRBJ2-7, the full variable domain reads DAMVIQNPRYQVTQFGKPVTLSCSQTLNHNVMYWYQQKSSQAPKLLFHYYDKDFNNEADTPDNFQSRRPNTSFCFLDIRSPGLGDTAMYLCATSRDQVRGADHPYYEQYFGPGTRLTVT.

This chain joins TRBV7-8 and TRBJ2-1; possibly TRBD2 for D (6 bases). CDR1 is SGHVS, CDR2 FQNEAQ, per germline. V was cut by 5 bases and J by 10 bases, with 21 bases left in between. The CDR3 runs 15 residues. CDR3 sequence: CASSRTTPRDQEQFF. In nucleotides, the CDR3 is TGTGCCAGCAGCCGAACAACTCCGCGGGATCAGGAGCAGTTCTTC.

The J gene is TRBJ2-7, the V gene TRBV5-4; weak D call: TRBD1 (6 bases). V was shortened by 3 bases and J by 3 bases, with 16 bases between the two germline ends. The length of the CDR3 is 15 residues. Looked up from germline, CDR1 is SGHNT and CDR2 is YYREEE (reference sequence). The CDR3: CASSSYGRGFYEQYF. DNA for the CDR3: TGTGCCAGCAGCTCCTATGGCAGGGGATTCTACGAGCAGTACTTC.

The CDR3 sequence: CASSSPGAASLLEQYF. The CDR3, as DNA: TGTGCCAGCAGTTCACCGGGGGCGGCATCCTTGCTCGAGCAGTACTTC. This chain links TRBV28 with TRBJ2-7; D assignment may be TRBD1 or TRBD2 (6 bases each). Germline V lookup: CDR1 MDHEN, CDR2 SYDVKM. The CDR3 spans 16 residues. V lost 4 bases to trimming and J lost 6 bases, with 22 bases between them.

The gene calls are TRBV28 and TRBJ1-2; D is unresolved. Germline CDR1 reads MDHEN; CDR2 reads SYDVKM. The V end lost 7 bases, the J end lost 2 bases, and 14 bases lay between the germline ends. The CDR3 covers 14 residues. Written as DNA, the CDR3 is TGTGCCAGCATCCCTTTAGGACCGAACTATGGCTACACCTTC. Its protein product is CASIPLGPNYGYTF.